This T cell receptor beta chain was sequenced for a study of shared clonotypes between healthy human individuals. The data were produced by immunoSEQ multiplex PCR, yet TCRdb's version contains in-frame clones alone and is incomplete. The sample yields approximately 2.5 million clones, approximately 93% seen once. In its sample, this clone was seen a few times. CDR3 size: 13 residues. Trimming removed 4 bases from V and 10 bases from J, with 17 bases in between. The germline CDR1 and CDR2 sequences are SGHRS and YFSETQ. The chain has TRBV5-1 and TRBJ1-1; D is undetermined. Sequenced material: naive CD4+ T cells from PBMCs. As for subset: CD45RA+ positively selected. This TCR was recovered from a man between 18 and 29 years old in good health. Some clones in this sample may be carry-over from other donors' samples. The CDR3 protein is CASSPVTPGGAFF. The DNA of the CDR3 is TGCGCCAGCAGCCCAGTCACACCTGGCGGAGCTTTCTTT.